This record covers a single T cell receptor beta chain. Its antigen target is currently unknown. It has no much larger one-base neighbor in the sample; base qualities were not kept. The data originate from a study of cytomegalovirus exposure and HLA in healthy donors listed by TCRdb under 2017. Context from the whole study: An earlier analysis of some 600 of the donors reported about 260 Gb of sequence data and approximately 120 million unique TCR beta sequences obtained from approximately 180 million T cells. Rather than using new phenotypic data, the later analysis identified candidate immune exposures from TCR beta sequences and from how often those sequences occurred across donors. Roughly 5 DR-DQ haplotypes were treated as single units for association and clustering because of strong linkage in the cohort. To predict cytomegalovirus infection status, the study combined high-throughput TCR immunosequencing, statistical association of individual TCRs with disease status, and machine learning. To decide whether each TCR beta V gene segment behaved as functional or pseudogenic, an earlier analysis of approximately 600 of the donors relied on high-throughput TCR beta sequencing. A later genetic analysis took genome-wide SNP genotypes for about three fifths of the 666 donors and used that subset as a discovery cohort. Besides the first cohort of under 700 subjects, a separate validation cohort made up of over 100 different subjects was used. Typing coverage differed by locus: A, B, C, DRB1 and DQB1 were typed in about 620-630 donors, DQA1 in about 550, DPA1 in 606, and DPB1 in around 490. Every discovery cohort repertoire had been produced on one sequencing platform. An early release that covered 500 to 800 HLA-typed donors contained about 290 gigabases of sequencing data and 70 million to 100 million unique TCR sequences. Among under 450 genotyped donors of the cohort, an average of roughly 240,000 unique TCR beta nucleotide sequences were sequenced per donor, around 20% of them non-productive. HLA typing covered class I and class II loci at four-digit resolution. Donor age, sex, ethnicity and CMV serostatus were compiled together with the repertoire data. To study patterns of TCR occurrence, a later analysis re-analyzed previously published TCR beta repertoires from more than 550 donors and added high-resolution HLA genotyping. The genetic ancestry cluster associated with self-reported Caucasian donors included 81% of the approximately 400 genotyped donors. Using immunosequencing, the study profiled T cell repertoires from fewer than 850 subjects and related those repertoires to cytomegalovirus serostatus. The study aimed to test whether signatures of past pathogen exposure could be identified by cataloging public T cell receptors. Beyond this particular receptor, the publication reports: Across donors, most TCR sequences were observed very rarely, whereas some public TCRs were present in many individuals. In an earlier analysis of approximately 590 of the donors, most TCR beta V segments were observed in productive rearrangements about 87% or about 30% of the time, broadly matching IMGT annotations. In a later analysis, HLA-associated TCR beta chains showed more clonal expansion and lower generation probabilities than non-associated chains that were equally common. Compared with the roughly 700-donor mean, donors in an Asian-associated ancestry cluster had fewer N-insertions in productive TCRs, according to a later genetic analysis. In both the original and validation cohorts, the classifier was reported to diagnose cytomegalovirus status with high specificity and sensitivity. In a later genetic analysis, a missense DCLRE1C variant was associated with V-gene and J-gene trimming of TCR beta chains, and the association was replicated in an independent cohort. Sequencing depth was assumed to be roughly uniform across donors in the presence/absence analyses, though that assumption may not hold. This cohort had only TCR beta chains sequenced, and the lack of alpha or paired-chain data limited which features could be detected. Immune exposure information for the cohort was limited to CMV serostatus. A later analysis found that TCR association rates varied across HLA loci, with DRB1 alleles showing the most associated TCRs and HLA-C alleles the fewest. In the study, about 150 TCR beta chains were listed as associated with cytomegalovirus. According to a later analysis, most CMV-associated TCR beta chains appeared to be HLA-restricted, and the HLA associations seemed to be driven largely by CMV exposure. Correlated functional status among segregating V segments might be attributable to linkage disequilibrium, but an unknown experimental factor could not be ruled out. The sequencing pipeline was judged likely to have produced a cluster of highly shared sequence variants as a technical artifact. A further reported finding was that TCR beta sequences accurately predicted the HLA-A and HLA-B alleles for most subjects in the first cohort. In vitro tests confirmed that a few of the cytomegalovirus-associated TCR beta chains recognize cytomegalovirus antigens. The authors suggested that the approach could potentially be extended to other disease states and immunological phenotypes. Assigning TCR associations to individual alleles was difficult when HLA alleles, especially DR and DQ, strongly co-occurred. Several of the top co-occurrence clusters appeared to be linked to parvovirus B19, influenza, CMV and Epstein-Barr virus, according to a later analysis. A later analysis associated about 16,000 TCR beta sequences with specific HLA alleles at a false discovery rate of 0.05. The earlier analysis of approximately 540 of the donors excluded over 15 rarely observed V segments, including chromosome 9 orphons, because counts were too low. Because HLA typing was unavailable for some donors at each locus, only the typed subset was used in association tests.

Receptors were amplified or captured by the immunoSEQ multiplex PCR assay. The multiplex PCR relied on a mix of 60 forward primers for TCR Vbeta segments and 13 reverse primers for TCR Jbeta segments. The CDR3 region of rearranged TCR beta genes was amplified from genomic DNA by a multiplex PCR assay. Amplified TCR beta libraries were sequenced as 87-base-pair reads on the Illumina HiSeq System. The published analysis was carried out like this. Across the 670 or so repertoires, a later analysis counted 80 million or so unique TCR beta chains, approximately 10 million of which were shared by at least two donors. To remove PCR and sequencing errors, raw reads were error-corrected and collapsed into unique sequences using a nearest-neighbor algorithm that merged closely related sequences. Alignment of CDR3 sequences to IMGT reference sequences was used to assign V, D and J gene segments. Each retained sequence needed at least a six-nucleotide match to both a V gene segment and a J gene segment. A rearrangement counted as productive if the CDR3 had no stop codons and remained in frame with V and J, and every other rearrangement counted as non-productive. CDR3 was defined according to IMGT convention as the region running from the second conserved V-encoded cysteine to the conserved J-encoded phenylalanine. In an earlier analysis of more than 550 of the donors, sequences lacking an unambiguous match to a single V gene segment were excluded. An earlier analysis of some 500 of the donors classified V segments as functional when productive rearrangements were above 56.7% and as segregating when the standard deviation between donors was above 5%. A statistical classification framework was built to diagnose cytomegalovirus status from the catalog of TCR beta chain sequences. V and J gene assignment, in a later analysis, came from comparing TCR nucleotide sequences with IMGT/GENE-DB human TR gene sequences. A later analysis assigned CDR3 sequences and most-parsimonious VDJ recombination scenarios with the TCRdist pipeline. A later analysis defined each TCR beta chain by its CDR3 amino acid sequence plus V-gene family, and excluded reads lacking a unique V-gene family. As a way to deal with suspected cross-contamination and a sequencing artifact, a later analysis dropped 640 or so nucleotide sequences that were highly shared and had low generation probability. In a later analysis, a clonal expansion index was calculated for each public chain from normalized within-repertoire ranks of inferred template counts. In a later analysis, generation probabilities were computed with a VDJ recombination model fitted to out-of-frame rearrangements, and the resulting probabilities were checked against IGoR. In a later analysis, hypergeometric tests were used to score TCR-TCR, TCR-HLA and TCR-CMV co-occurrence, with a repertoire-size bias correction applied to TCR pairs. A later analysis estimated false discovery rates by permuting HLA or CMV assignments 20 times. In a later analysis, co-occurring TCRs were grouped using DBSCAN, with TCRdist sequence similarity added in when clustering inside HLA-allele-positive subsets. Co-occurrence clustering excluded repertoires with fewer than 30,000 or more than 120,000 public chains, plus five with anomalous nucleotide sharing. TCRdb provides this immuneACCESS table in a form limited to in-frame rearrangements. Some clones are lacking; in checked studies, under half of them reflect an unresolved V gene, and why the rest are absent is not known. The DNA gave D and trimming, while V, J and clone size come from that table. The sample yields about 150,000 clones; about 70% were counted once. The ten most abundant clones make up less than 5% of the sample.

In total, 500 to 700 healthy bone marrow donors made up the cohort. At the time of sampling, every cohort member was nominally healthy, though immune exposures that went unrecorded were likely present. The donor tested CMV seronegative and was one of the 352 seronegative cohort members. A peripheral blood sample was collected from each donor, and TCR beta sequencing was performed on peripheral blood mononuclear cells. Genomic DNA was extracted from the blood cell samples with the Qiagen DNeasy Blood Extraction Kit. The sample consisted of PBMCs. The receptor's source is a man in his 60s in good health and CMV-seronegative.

The DNA is as follows: TGCAGCGTTGTTGGGACAGAATCTTGGGGCTACACCTTC. It is translated as CSVVGTESWGYTF. Recombination joined TRBV29-1 with TRBJ1-2, with TRBD1 identical over 7 junction bases. From a lookup of the germline V gene, CDR1 and CDR2 are SQVTM and ANQGSEA. The germline V end is reduced by 4 bases and the J end by 8 bases; junction bases left unmatched: 10. CDR3 length: 13 amino acids, cysteine to phenylalanine. The only DNA kept is the CDR3, 39 bases in frame from the first base.